These T cell receptor beta chains were read from a single sample in a study of cytomegalovirus exposure and HLA in healthy donors. The repertoire was sequenced with immunoSEQ multiplex PCR; TCRdb's copy has only in-frame clones and lacks some. The sample records about 220,000 clones, around 80% being singletons. Sequenced: PBMCs. The receptor set was obtained from a boy younger than 10 in good health and CMV-seronegative. CDR3s include the opening cysteine and the closing phenylalanine or tryptophan. D genes are given only for firm matches. Clone size appears in some rows only: once, few, many, or a class for an expanded clone.

V: TRBV7-2; D: .; J: TRBJ1-3; size: .; CDR3: CASSSVGAETRNTIYF; DNA: TGTGCCAGCAGCTCCGTTGGGGCGGAGACCAGAAACACCATATATTTT
V: TRBV27; D: TRBD2; J: TRBJ2-1; size: once; CDR3: CASSLSGGAYNEQFF; DNA: TGTGCCAGCAGTCTTAGCGGGGGGGCCTACAATGAGCAGTTCTTC
V: TRBV13; D: .; J: TRBJ2-7; size: .; CDR3: CASSLGGKRDEQYF; DNA: TGTGCCAGCAGCTTAGGAGGGAAGAGGGACGAGCAGTACTTC
V: TRBV6-5; D: .; J: TRBJ1-2; size: .; CDR3: CATTGNYGYTF; DNA: TGTGCCACCACAGGGAACTATGGCTACACCTTC
V: TRBV6-6; D: TRBD2; J: TRBJ2-5; size: .; CDR3: CASSRSGRETQYF; DNA: TGTGCCAGCAGTAGAAGCGGGAGAGAGACCCAGTACTTC
V: TRBV6-1; D: TRBD1; J: TRBJ1-4; size: few; CDR3: CASSEALPDRGGEKLFF; DNA: TGTGCCAGCAGTGAAGCGCTTCCGGACAGGGGTGGTGAAAAACTGTTTTTT
V: TRBV7-9; D: TRBD1; J: TRBJ2-6; size: .; CDR3: CASSSTQGVTSGANVLTF; DNA: TGTGCCAGCAGCTCCACACAGGGGGTCACATCTGGGGCCAACGTCCTGACTTTC
V: TRBV23-1; D: TRBD1; J: TRBJ1-3; size: .; CDR3: CASSLWTGLGNTIYF; DNA: TGCGCCAGCAGTCTATGGACAGGGTTGGGGAACACCATATATTTT
V: TRBV2; D: TRBD2; J: TRBJ2-3; size: .; CDR3: CASGLAGGTDTQYF; DNA: TGTGCCAGCGGCTTAGCGGGGGGCACAGATACGCAGTATTTT
V: TRBV11-2; D: .; J: TRBJ2-7; size: .; CDR3: CASSLRTGTYEQYF; DNA: TGTGCCAGCAGCCTAAGGACGGGGACCTACGAGCAGTACTTC
V: TRBV5-1; D: .; J: TRBJ2-7; size: .; CDR3: CASSSHYEQYF; DNA: TGCGCCAGCAGCTCCCACTACGAGCAGTACTTC
V: TRBV2; D: .; J: TRBJ2-7; size: .; CDR3: CASIRDQRAGEQYF; DNA: TGTGCCAGCATTAGGGACCAGCGAGCGGGCGAGCAGTACTTC
V: TRBV18; D: .; J: TRBJ1-2; size: .; CDR3: CASAGPRGYTF; DNA: TGTGCCAGCGCGGGGCCAAGGGGCTACACCTTC
V: TRBV9; D: .; J: TRBJ2-3; size: .; CDR3: CASSVAGGSGFTDTQYF; DNA: TGTGCCAGCAGCGTAGCCGGGGGTAGCGGATTCACAGATACGCAGTATTTT
V: TRBV7-6; D: .; J: TRBJ1-2; size: .; CDR3: CASSRWGGDDVGNYGYTF; DNA: TGTGCCAGCAGCCGGTGGGGGGGGGATGATGTGGGGAACTATGGCTACACCTTC
V: TRBV10-2; D: .; J: TRBJ1-6; size: .; CDR3: CASSESRDTLRNSPLHF; DNA: TGCGCCAGCAGTGAGTCTCGAGACACTTTGCGTAATTCACCCCTCCACTTT
V: TRBV11-1; D: TRBD2; J: TRBJ2-1; size: .; CDR3: CASSLEAGGYSEQFF; DNA: TGTGCCAGCAGCTTAGAGGCGGGAGGGTACAGTGAGCAGTTCTTC
V: TRBV19; D: TRBD2; J: TRBJ2-7; size: few; CDR3: CASSLTGFSSGSSYEQYF; DNA: TGTGCCAGTAGTTTGACAGGGTTCTCTAGCGGGAGCTCCTACGAGCAGTACTTC
V: TRBV7-9; D: .; J: TRBJ1-3; size: .; CDR3: CASSLTGLYSGNTIYF; DNA: TGTGCCAGCAGCCTTACAGGGTTGTACTCTGGAAACACCATATATTTT
V: TRBV19; D: .; J: TRBJ2-7; size: once; CDR3: CASSIAASDYEQYF; DNA: TGTGCCAGTAGTATAGCGGCTAGCGACTACGAGCAGTACTTC
V: TRBV21-1; D: .; J: TRBJ2-6; size: .; CDR3: CARGTGSYSGANVLTF; DNA: TGTGCCAGAGGGACAGGGTCCTACTCTGGGGCCAACGTCCTGACTTTC
V: TRBV5-5; D: .; J: TRBJ2-5; size: few; CDR3: CASSWDIQETQYF; DNA: TGTGCCAGCAGCTGGGACATCCAAGAGACCCAGTACTTC
V: TRBV5-5; D: .; J: TRBJ2-2; size: .; CDR3: CASSPRTDPNTGELFF; DNA: TGTGCCAGCAGCCCCCGGACAGACCCGAACACCGGGGAGCTGTTTTTT
V: TRBV7-6; D: .; J: TRBJ2-7; size: .; CDR3: CASSQGARRQAGNSLYEQYF; DNA: TGTGCCAGCAGCCAGGGGGCGAGGCGACAAGCGGGGAATAGTTTGTACGAGCAGTACTTC
V: TRBV7-2; D: .; J: TRBJ2-3; size: .; CDR3: CASSLSLDTQYF; DNA: TGTGCCAGCAGCTTAAGCCTAGATACGCAGTATTTT
V: TRBV27; D: TRBD1; J: TRBJ2-7; size: .; CDR3: CASKVQGAYEQYF; DNA: TGTGCCAGCAAAGTACAGGGGGCCTACGAGCAGTACTTC
V: TRBV19; D: .; J: TRBJ1-1; size: .; CDR3: CASSILQEAFF; DNA: TGTGCCAGTAGTATTTTACAAGAAGCTTTCTTT
V: TRBV5-8; D: .; J: TRBJ1-4; size: .; CDR3: CAAPVRVFEKLFF; DNA: TGTGCCGCACCTGTCAGGGTTTTTGAAAAACTGTTTTTT
V: TRBV5-1; D: TRBD2; J: TRBJ2-1; size: few; CDR3: CASSPFGAGAYNEQFF; DNA: TGCGCCAGCAGCCCCTTCGGTGCGGGAGCTTACAATGAGCAGTTCTTC
V: TRBV19; D: .; J: TRBJ2-1; size: .; CDR3: CASSNRGSYNEQFF; DNA: TGTGCCAGTAGTAACCGGGGGTCCTACAATGAGCAGTTCTTC
V: TRBV18; D: TRBD2; J: TRBJ2-7; size: .; CDR3: CASSPGGGALPPYEQYF; DNA: TGTGCCAGCTCACCGGGCGGGGGGGCCTTACCGCCCTACGAGCAGTACTTC
V: TRBV27; D: TRBD1; J: TRBJ1-1; size: few; CDR3: CASGDRGNTEAFF; DNA: TGTGCCAGCGGAGACAGGGGGAACACTGAAGCTTTCTTT
V: TRBV2; D: .; J: TRBJ1-3; size: .; CDR3: CASTERGFGNTIYF; DNA: TGTGCCAGCACCGAAAGGGGGTTTGGAAACACCATATATTTT
V: TRBV14; D: TRBD2; J: TRBJ2-5; size: .; CDR3: CASSQLRSSGRGETQYF; DNA: TGTGCCAGCAGCCAACTACGGTCTAGCGGGAGAGGGGAGACCCAGTACTTC
V: TRBV15; D: .; J: TRBJ2-1; size: .; CDR3: CATSRGPYNEQFF; DNA: TGTGCCACCAGCAGAGGGCCCTACAATGAGCAGTTCTTC
V: TRBV5-1; D: .; J: TRBJ2-7; size: .; CDR3: CASSPVGGSSYEQYF; DNA: TGCGCCAGCAGCCCGGTTGGCGGCAGCTCCTACGAGCAGTACTTC
V: TRBV9; D: TRBD2; J: TRBJ2-7; size: .; CDR3: CASSAAAGGNEEQYF; DNA: TGTGCCAGCAGCGCTGCAGCGGGGGGAAATGAAGAGCAGTACTTC
V: TRBV5-8; D: TRBD1; J: TRBJ2-1; size: .; CDR3: CASSLSLTGMSFNEQFF; DNA: TGTGCCAGCAGCTTATCCTTGACAGGGATGTCGTTCAATGAGCAGTTCTTC
V: TRBV21-1; D: .; J: TRBJ2-7; size: .; CDR3: CASTGGETYEQYF; DNA: TGTGCCAGCACGGGAGGGGAAACCTACGAGCAGTACTTC
V: TRBV11-2; D: .; J: TRBJ1-1; size: .; CDR3: CASSLGSQAFF; DNA: TGTGCCAGCAGCTTGGGCTCTCAAGCTTTCTTT
V: TRBV15; D: .; J: TRBJ2-3; size: .; CDR3: CATSRGGADTQYF; DNA: TGTGCCACCAGCAGAGGGGGGGCAGATACGCAGTATTTT
V: TRBV19; D: .; J: TRBJ1-2; size: .; CDR3: CASTSRSYGYTF; DNA: TGTGCCAGTACATCCCGGTCCTATGGCTACACCTTC
V: TRBV18; D: .; J: TRBJ2-1; size: .; CDR3: CASSPYDYTAHNEQFF; DNA: TGTGCCAGCTCACCATACGACTACACCGCTCACAATGAGCAGTTCTTC
V: TRBV5-4; D: TRBD2; J: TRBJ2-1; size: few; CDR3: CASSLWTSGSSSYNEQFF; DNA: TGTGCCAGCAGCTTGTGGACTAGCGGGTCCAGCTCCTACAATGAGCAGTTCTTC